The rows below give T cell receptor beta chains drawn from one sample of a study of shared clonotypes between healthy human individuals. Measured with immunoSEQ multiplex PCR; TCRdb has only the in-frame clones, and not every one. The sample includes around 580,000 clones, about 98% of them seen just once. Sequencing was carried out using naive CD8+ T cells sorted from blood. The receptors originated from a man aged 25-45 years in good health. The conserved cysteine and the conserved F or W are not part of the CDR3 here. The order of the fields is V gene, J gene, CDR3 protein.

TRBV7-9	TRBJ2-1	ASRTGTPLREQF
TRBV27	TRBJ1-5	ASRIGQGNQPQH
TRBV11-2	TRBJ2-1	ASSNGQGAGYEQF
TRBV10-1	TRBJ2-3	ASSGLAGGMRTDTQY
TRBV9	TRBJ2-2	ASRRLEDTGELF
TRBV6-6	TRBJ2-5	ASSPGVVETQY
TRBV30	TRBJ1-2	AWSEAGLMKYLHYGYT
TRBV15	TRBJ2-7	ATSRLTTGGSYEQY
TRBV9	TRBJ2-1	ASSVGSYNEQF
TRBV7-9	TRBJ2-1	ASSLVGRGPYNEQF
TRBV6-5	TRBJ2-7	ASSYFGDRGIYEQY
TRBV5-6	TRBJ1-5	ASSSYNQPQH
TRBV9	TRBJ2-7	ASSVGQNYEQY
TRBV5-6	TRBJ2-7	ASSLATSGIYEQY
TRBV7-9	TRBJ1-2	ASSVGTAWDYGYT
TRBV4-1	TRBJ2-1	ASSQLAGVFNEQF
TRBV9	TRBJ1-1	ASSAQLNGRNTEAF
TRBV19	TRBJ2-7	ATSPRAGGFNEQY
TRBV7-2	TRBJ2-5	ASSSSSLVLETQY
TRBV14	TRBJ2-1	ASSRSSGTYNEQF
TRBV4-1	TRBJ1-5	ASSQEWGGQPQH
TRBV6-5	TRBJ1-2	ASRVDRNYGYT
TRBV11-2	TRBJ2-1	ASSLVRQNYNEQF
TRBV27	TRBJ1-5	ASSPGRENQPQH
TRBV10-2	TRBJ2-1	ASGGLGSYNEQF
TRBV6-5	TRBJ2-4	ASSYQGPAGNWH
TRBV27	TRBJ2-1	ASSTTRGESNSEQF
TRBV7-8	TRBJ2-1	ASSLRVWGIRHNEQF
TRBV10-2	TRBJ2-1	ASSDVLDFGTRYNEQF
TRBV18	TRBJ2-3	ASSPLPGLAGTPSSTDTQY
TRBV10-1	TRBJ2-2	ASSIWVNGELF
TRBV5-4	TRBJ2-7	ASSGGAPYEQY
TRBV6-6	TRBJ2-6	ASRSGNVLT
TRBV4-1	TRBJ2-7	ASSSGSSYEQY
TRBV29-1	TRBJ2-3	SVERPQDTDTQY
TRBV2	TRBJ2-7	ASSPGSYEQY
TRBV7-9	TRBJ2-2	ASSFREIWLF
TRBV4-1	TRBJ2-2	ASSQDGYGGGELF
TRBV11-2	TRBJ2-7	ASSPRGSGRLEQY
TRBV19	TRBJ1-1	ATGATVEAF
TRBV5-8	TRBJ2-7	ASSYGQPYEQY
TRBV29-1	TRBJ2-1	SVQSRGLNNEQF
TRBV7-6	TRBJ2-7	ASSPRQGSYEQY
TRBV7-9	TRBJ1-3	ASSLSTRGNLGNTIY
TRBV5-1	TRBJ2-1	ASSLPTSYNEQF
TRBV7-8	TRBJ2-7	ASSLAGGIRREQY
TRBV7-9	TRBJ2-7	ASSFPGRYEQY
TRBV19	TRBJ2-1	ASRLLTSGMGEQF
TRBV7-9	TRBJ2-4	ASSARDSAKNIQY
TRBV7-9	TRBJ2-5	ASSLARTWTGTQETQY
TRBV4-3	TRBJ2-1	ASSQGVGAGLAGTNAYNEQF
TRBV7-2	TRBJ2-1	ASSSGSRYNEQF
TRBV19	TRBJ1-5	ASRAGGFQPQH
TRBV29-1	TRBJ2-3	SVQGLRTDTQY
TRBV7-9	TRBJ1-2	ASSFSDTAFNYGYT
TRBV4-1	TRBJ2-5	ASSLRQAQETQY
TRBV7-9	TRBJ1-1	ASSPKQGQNTEAF
TRBV4-1	TRBJ1-5	ASSQDAGGGNQPQH
TRBV19	TRBJ2-7	ASSYPGADYEQY